This TCR beta chain was profiled in a study of cytomegalovirus exposure and HLA in healthy donors. General study findings and limits: It was in a later analysis that TCR association rates were seen to vary by HLA locus, highest for DRB1 and lowest for HLA-C. Per a later analysis, 18,000 or so TCR beta sequences showed association with HLA alleles at 0.05 false discovery rate.

A remark on this clone: Its cognate antigen is unknown.

The junction had 4 bases not matched to a gene; V was cut back by 4 bases and J by 6 bases. Per germline, CDR1 LGHNT and CDR2 FRNRAP. This CDR3 has 14 residues. Primers for the PCR totalled 60 Vbeta and 13 Jbeta. In the study's own analysis: It was a later analysis that counted roughly 80 million unique TCR beta chains, of which approximately 9.9 million were shared. Sequencing was performed with immunoSEQ multiplex PCR; in TCRdb, only in-frame clones are kept and a portion is missing. The DNA gave D and trimming, while V, J and clone size come from that table. This table holds fewer than 250,000 clones, about 80% found once.

Sequencing was performed on PBMCs. The J gene is TRBJ1-2, the V gene TRBV12-5; 11 nucleotides line up with TRBD1. This receptor was taken from a woman in her twenties or thirties in good health and CMV-seropositive. The CDR3 region has the DNA TGTGCTAGTGGTTCGGACAGGGGGCGCGATGGCTACACCTTC. As protein: CASGSDRGRDGYTF.